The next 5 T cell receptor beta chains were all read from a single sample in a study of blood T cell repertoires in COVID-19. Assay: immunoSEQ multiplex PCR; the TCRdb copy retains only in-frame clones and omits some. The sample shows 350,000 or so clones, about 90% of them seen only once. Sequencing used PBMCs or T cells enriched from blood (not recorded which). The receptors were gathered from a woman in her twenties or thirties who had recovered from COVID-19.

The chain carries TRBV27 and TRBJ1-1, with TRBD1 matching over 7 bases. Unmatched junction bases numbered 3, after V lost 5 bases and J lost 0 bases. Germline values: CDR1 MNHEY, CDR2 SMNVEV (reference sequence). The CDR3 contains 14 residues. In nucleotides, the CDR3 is TGTGCCAGCAGTAAAGGACAGGTGAACACTGAAGCTTTCTTT. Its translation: CASSKGQVNTEAFF.

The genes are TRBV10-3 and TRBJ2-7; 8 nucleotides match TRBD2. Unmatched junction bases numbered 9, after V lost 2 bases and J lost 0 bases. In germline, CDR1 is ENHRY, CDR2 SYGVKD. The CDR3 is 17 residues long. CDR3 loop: CAISEPTGGANSYEQYF. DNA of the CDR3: TGTGCCATCAGTGAGCCTACCGGGGGGGCGAACTCCTACGAGCAGTACTTC.

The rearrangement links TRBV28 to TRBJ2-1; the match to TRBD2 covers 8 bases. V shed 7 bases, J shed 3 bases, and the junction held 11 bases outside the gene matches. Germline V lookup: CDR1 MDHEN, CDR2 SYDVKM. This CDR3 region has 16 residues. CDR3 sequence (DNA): TGTGCCAGCATCTCCACCGGGGGGGCCGGCTACAATGAGCAGTTCTTC. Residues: CASISTGGAGYNEQFF.

For the CDR3, the DNA is TGTGCCAGCAGTTTCGGACAGGGGGATAGTGAAAAACTGTTTTTT. It specifies CASSFGQGDSEKLFF. V is TRBV6-5 and J is TRBJ1-4; 10 positions match TRBD1. CDR1 is MNHEY and CDR2 is SVGAGI in the germline V gene. After removal of 4 bases from V and 7 bases from J, the junction contained 6 bases not matched to a gene. This CDR3 comprises 15 residues.

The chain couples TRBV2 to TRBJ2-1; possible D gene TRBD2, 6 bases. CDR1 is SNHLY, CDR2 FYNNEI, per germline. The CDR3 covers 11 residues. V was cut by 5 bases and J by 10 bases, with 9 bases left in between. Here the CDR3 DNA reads TGTGCCAGCAGTTCGGAGGGAGAGCAGTTCTTC. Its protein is CASSSEGEQFF.